This TCR beta chain was profiled in a study of regulatory T cells in long-lasting Graves disease. Overall study results and limits: Newly diagnosed disease favored TRBV20-1 and TRBJ2-1 over persistent disease.

Both iRepertoire HTBI primers and Arm-PCR of CDR3 regions were used to build the TCR beta libraries. TCRdb processed the multiplex PCR reads anew with MiXCR; each CDR3 protein has one entry. The table includes hundreds of thousands of distinct CDR3 sequences, about 20% detected once. V shed 6 bases, J shed 3 bases, and the junction held 5 bases outside the gene matches. This CDR3 comprises 13 residues. Per the germline V gene, CDR1 is SNHLY and CDR2 is FYNNEI. This clonotype has ten or more counts. The antigen remains unidentified. Time point indicated: persistent/refractory GD, antithyroid drugs over 5 years with positive TRAb. The TCR library was prepared using RNA isolated from PBMCs.

This specimen was peripheral blood mononuclear cells (PBMCs), taken when the disease was refractory, from a patient treated with antithyroid drugs. V is TRBV2 and J is TRBJ2-7; 7 bases are shared with TRBD1. The receptor was derived from a female donor with Graves disease. The CDR3 sequence is CASRKTGIYEQYF. Here the CDR3 DNA reads TGTGCCAGCAGGAAGACAGGGATCTACGAGCAGTACTTC.